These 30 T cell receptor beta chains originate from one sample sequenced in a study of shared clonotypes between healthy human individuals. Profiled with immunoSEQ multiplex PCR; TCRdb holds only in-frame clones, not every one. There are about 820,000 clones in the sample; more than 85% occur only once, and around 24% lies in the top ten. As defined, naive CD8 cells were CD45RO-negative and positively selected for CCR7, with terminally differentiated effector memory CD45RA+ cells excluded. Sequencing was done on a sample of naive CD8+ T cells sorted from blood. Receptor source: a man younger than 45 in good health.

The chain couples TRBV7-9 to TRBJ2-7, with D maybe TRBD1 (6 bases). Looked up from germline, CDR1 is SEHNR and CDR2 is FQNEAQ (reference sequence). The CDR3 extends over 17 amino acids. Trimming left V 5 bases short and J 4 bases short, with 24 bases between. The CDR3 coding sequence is TGTGCCAGCAGCCCCCCTATTGGCCGGGACAAAGGTTACGAGCAGTACTTC. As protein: CASSPPIGRDKGYEQYF.

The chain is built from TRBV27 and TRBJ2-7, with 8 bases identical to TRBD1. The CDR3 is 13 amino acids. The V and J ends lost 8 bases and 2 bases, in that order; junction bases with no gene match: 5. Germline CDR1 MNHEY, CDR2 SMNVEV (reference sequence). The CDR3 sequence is CASRTGSAYEQYF. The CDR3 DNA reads TGTGCCAGCCGGACAGGGAGTGCCTACGAGCAGTACTTC.

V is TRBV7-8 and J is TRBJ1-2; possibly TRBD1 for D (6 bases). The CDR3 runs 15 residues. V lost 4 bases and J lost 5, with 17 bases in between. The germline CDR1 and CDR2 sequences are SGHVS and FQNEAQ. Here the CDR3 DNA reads TGTGCCAGCAGCTCTACAGGGTCCTGGGGTTATGGCTACACCTTC. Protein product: CASSSTGSWGYGYTF.

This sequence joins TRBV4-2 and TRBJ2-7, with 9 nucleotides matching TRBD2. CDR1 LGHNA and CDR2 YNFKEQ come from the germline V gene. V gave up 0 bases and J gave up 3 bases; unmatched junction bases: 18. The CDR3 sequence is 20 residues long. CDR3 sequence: CASSQDRRSSGIGGDYEQYF. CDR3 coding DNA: TGTGCCAGCAGCCAAGATAGGAGGTCTAGCGGGATTGGGGGGGACTACGAGCAGTACTTC.

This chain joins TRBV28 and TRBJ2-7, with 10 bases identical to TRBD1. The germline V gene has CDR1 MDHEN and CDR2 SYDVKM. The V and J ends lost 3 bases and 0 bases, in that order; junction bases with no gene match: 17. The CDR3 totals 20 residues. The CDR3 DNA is TGTGCCAGCAGTTTTGAGGGGAGGGGACAGGGGATCCTCAGCTCCTACGAGCAGTACTTC. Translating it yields CASSFEGRGQGILSSYEQYF.

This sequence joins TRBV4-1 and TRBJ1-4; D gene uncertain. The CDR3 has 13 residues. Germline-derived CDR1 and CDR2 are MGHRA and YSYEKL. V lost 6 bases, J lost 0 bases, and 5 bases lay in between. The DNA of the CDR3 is TGCGCCAGCAGACAGACAACTAATGAAAAACTGTTTTTT. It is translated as CASRQTTNEKLFF.

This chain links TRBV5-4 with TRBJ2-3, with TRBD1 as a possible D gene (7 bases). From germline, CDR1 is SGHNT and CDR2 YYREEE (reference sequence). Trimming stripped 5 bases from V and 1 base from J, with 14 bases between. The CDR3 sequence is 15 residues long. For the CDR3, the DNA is TGTGCCAGCAGTGACAGGGAGGTAGGCACAGATACGCAGTATTTT. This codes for CASSDREVGTDTQYF.

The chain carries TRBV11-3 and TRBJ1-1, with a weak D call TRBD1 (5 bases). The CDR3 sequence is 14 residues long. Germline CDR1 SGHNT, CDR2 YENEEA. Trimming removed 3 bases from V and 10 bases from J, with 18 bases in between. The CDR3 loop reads CASSFLSRDQGAFF. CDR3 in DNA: TGTGCCAGCAGCTTTCTCTCCAGGGATCAGGGAGCTTTCTTT.

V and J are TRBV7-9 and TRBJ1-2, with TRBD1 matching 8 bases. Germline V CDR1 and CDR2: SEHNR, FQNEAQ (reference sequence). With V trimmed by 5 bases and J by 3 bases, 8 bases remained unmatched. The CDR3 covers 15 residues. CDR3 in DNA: TGTGCCAGCAGCCCTTACAGGGGGGCGTACTATGGCTACACCTTC. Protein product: CASSPYRGAYYGYTF. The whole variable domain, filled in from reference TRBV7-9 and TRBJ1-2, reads DTGVSQNPRHKITKRGQNVTFRCDPISEHNRLYWYRQTLGQGPEFLTYFQNEAQLEKSRLLSDRFSAERPKGSFSTLEIQRTEQGDSAMYLCASSPYRGAYYGYTFGSGTRLTVV.

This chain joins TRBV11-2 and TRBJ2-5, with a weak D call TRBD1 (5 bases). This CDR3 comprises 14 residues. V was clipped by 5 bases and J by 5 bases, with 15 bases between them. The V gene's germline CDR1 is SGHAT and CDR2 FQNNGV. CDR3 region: CASSTDTQVETQYF. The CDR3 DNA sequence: TGTGCCAGCAGCACGGACACCCAGGTGGAGACCCAGTACTTC.

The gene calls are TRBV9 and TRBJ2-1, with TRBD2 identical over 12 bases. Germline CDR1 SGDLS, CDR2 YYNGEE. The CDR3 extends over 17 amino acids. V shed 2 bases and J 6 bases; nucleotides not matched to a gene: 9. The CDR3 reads CASSVPKTSGSFNEQFF. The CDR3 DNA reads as TGTGCCAGCAGCGTGCCAAAGACTAGCGGGAGTTTCAATGAGCAGTTCTTC.

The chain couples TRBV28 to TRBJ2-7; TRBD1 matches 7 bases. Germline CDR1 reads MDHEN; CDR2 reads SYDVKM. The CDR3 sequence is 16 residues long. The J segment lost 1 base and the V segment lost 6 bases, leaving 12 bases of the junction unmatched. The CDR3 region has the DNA TGTGCCAGCAGCCCGCGGACCGGGACAGAATCCTACGAGCAGTACTTC. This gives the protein CASSPRTGTESYEQYF.

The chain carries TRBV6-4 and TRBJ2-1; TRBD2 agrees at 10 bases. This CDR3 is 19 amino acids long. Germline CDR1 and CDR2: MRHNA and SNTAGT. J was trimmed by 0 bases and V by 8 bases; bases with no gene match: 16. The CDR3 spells CASGEITGTSVSSYNEQFF. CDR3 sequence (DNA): TGTGCCAGCGGGGAAATAACCGGGACTAGCGTGAGCTCCTACAATGAGCAGTTCTTC.

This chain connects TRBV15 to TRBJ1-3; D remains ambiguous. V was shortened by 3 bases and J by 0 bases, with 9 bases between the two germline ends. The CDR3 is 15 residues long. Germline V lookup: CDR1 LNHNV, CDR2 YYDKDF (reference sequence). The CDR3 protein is CATSRVRDSGNTIYF. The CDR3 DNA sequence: TGTGCCACCAGCAGGGTAAGGGACTCTGGAAACACCATATATTTT.

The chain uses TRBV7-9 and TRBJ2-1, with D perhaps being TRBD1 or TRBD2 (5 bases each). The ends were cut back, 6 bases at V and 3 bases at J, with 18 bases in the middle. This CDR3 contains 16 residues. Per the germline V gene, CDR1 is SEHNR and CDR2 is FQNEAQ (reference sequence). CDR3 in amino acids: CASRPSQGRDYNEQFF. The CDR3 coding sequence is TGTGCCAGCAGACCAAGCCAGGGTCGGGACTACAATGAGCAGTTCTTC.

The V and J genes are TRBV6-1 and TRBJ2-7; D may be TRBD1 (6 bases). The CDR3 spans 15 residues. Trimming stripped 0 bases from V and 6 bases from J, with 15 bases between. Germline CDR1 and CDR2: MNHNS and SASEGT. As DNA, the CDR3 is TGTGCCAGCAGTGAAGCGCAAGGCAGGGGCGGCGAGCAGTACTTC. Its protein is CASSEAQGRGGEQYF.

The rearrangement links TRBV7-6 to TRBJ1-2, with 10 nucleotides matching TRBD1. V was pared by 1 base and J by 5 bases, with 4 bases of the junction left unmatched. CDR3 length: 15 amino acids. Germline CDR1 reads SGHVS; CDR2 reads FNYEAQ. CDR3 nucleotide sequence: TGTGCCAGCAGCTTAGAACTGGGACAGGGGTATGGCTACACCTTC. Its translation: CASSLELGQGYGYTF.

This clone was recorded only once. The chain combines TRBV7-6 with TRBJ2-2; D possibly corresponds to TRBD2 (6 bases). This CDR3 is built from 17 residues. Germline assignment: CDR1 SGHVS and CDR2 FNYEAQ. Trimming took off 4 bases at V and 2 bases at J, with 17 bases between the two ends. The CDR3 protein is CASSSPTAGLNTGELFF. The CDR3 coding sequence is TGTGCCAGCAGCTCCCCGACCGCGGGACTCAACACCGGGGAGCTGTTTTTT. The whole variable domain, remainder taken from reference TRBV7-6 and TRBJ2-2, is GAGVSQSPRYKVTKRGQDVALRCDPISGHVSLYWYRQALGQGPEFLTYFNYEAQQDKSGLPNDRFSAERPEGSISTLTIQRTEQRDSAMYRCASSSPTAGLNTGELFFGEGSRLTVL.

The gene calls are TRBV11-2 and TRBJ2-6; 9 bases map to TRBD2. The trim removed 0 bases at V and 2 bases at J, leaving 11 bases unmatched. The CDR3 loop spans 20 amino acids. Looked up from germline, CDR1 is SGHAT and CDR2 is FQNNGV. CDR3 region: CASSLDPSAGGLPGANVLTF. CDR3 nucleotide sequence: TGTGCCAGCAGCTTAGACCCCTCCGCGGGAGGGTTGCCTGGGGCCAACGTCCTGACTTTC.

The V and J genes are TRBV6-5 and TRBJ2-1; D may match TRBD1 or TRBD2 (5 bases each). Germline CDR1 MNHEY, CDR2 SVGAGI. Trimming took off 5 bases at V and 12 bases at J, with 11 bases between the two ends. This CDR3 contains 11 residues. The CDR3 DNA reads TGTGCCAGCAGTACCGGGACGGTGCAGTTCTTC. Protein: CASSTGTVQFF.

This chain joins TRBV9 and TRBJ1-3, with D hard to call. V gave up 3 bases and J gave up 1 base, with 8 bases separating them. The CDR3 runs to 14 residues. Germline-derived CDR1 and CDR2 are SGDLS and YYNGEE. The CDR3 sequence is CASSDFGSGNTIYF. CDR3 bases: TGTGCCAGCAGCGATTTCGGGTCTGGAAACACCATATATTTT.

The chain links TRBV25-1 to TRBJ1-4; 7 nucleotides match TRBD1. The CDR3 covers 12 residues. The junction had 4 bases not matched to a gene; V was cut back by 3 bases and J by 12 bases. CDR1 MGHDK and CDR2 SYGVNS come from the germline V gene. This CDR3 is CASSDPGTELFF. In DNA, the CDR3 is TGTGCCAGCAGTGACCCCGGGACAGAACTGTTTTTT.

The CDR3 DNA reads as TGTGCCAGCAGTGAACTGCAGGGACGAGGAGATACGCAGTATTTT. This sequence encodes CASSELQGRGDTQYF. The rearrangement joins TRBV2 to TRBJ2-3; either TRBD1 or TRBD2 may fit D (5 bases each). The CDR3 spans 15 residues. Trimming removed 2 bases from V and 5 bases from J, with 14 bases in between. Germline assignment: CDR1 SNHLY and CDR2 FYNNEI.

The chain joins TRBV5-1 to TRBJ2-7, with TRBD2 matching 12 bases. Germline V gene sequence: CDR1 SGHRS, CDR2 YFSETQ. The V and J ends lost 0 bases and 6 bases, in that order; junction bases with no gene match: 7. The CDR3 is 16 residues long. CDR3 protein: CASSLDAGLAGPEQYF. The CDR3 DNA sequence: TGCGCCAGCAGCTTGGACGCGGGACTAGCGGGCCCCGAGCAGTACTTC.

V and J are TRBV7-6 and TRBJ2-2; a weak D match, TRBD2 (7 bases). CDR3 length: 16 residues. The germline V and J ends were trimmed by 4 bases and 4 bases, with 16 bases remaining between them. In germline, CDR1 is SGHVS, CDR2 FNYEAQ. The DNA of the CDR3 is TGTGCCAGCAGCTCCGGACGGGGGGCGGGCACCGGGGAGCTGTTTTTT. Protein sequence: CASSSGRGAGTGELFF.

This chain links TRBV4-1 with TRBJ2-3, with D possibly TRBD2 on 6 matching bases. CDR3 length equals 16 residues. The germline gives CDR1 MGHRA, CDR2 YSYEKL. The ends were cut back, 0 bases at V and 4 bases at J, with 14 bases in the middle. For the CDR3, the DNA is TGCGCCAGCAGCCAAGAGGAAACGGGAGTCGCAGATACGCAGTATTTT. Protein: CASSQEETGVADTQYF.

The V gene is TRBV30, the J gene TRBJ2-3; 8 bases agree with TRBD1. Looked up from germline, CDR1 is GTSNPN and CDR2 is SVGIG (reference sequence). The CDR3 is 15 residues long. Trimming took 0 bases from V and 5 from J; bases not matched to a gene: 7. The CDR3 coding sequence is TGTGCCTGGAGTGTACAGAGGACAGGGCGAGATACGCAGTATTTT. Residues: CAWSVQRTGRDTQYF.

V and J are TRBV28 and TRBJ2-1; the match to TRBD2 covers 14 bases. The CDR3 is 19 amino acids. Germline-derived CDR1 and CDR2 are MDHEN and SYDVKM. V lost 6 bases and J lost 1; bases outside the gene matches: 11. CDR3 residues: CASSLGLAGGLESYNEQFF. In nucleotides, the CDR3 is TGTGCCAGCAGCCTCGGACTAGCGGGAGGTCTCGAGTCCTACAATGAGCAGTTCTTC.

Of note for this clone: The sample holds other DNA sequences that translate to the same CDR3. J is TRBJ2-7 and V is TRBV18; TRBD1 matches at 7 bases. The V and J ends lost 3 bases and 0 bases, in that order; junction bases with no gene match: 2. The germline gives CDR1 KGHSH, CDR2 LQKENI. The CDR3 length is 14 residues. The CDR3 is CASSPTGPSYEQYF. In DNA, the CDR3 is TGTGCCAGCTCACCGACAGGGCCCTCCTACGAGCAGTACTTC.

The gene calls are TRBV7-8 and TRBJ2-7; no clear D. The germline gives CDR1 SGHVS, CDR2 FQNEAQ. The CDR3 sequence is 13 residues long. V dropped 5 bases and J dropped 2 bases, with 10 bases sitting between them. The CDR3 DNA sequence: TGTGCCAGCAGCCCCCCAGTCACCTACGAGCAGTACTTC. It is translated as CASSPPVTYEQYF.